The sequence of this T cell receptor beta chain was determined in a study of T cells in tuberculosis (dated by TCRdb to the late 2010s). A note on the overall study: To characterize T cells specific for the mycobacterial lipid antigen glucose monomycolate (GMM), the study used CD1B tetramers together with high-throughput TCR immunosequencing.

Thawed, overnight-rested PBMC were stained with GMM-loaded CD1B tetramer, a Live/Dead dye and anti-CD3, then sorted on a FACS Aria II. C32 glucose monomycolate purified from Rhodococcus equi was loaded onto CD1B tetramers. PBMC used for tetramer sorting had been depleted of CD14-expressing monocytes for a separate study before cryopreservation. From each donor, approximately 100,000 tetramer-negative cells were sorted and analyzed together with the tetramer-positive cells. GMM-loaded CD1B tetramers were used to sort antigen-specific T cells from several healthy South African adults. Overall results and qualifications from the work: T cells that bind the CD1B-GMM tetramer with low affinity may have been missed by the stringent sort gate.

TCR-alpha and TCR-beta chains were sequenced unpaired, so chain pairing information was not available. TCR libraries were generated with the immunoSEQ multiplex PCR assay, using TCR-beta and/or TCR-alpha/delta assays for each sample. Amplified TCR libraries were sequenced on the Illumina high-throughput platform. From the authors' description of their analysis: Clustering and dimensionality reduction were performed using pairwise TCRdist distances among GMM-specific receptors from ex vivo sorted or in vitro expanded T cells. Sequence motifs defined by gene usage and CDR3 content were tested for enrichment in tetramer-positive versus tetramer-negative populations. Here the immuneACCESS table is served through TCRdb, limited to in-frame sequences with V and J called. Missing clones are a known gap in these copies; in checked studies unresolved V genes cover under half, and the rest lacks a known reason. Clone size and the V and J calls come from that table; the DNA yielded D and trimming. The sample contains around 50,000 clones, over 75% of them found a single time. The ten largest clones represent 21% of the sample.

On this clone: Base qualities are missing; no much larger clone stands one base away.

V lost 3 bases and J lost 3 bases, and the count of bases not matched to a germline gene is 8. CDR1 and CDR2, per the germline V gene, are MGHDK and SYGVNS. The CDR3, from cysteine to phenylalanine, totals 15 residues. The entry retains the CDR3 DNA only, 45 bases that are in frame from base 1. Material: CD1b-GMM tetramer-negative cells sorted from PBMCs. The sample's cell subset or site label is to be understood as: T cells not binding CD1B-GMM tetramer, sorted from same donor. Recombination linked TRBV25-1 to TRBJ2-7, and 7 junction bases match TRBD2. The TCR was taken from an adult woman with latent tuberculosis. The CDR3 region: CASSDPTSGGYEQYF. The sequenced DNA: TGTGCCAGCAGTGATCCCACCTCGGGGGGCTACGAGCAGTACTTC.